Below are 20 T cell receptor beta chains sequenced from a single sample in a study of blood T cells in healthy people across ages. The authors ran a second PCR of roughly 6 to 12 cycles using a sample-barcoded 5' primer and a J-beta primer mix. In TCRdb, the 5' RACE reads were re-called with MiXCR into one record per CDR3 protein. This sample carries approximately 1.5 million distinct CDR3 sequences, about 35% of them seen once, and the ten largest clones take about 11%. Sequenced: blood. These receptors were collected from a woman in her twenties or thirties in good health.

The chain couples TRBV9 to TRBJ2-2; no firm D call. Deletions cut 2 bases from V and 6 bases from J, with 8 bases between. The CDR3 is 13 residues long. The V gene's germline CDR1 is SGDLS and CDR2 YYNGEE. CDR3 DNA: TGTGCCAGCAGCGTTATAGGGTCCGGGGAGCTGTTTTTT. Its protein is CASSVIGSGELFF. Filled out from reference TRBV9 and TRBJ2-2, the complete variable domain reads DSGVTQTPKHLITATGQRVTLRCSPRSGDLSVYWYQQSLDQGLQFLIQYYNGEERAKGNILERFSAQQFPDLHSELNLSSLELGDSALYFCASSVIGSGELFFGEGSRLTVL.

This clonotype was found a few times. V is TRBV13 and J is TRBJ2-7; 10 bases fit TRBD2. The V gene end was trimmed by 6 bases and the J gene end by 5 bases; junction bases not matched to a gene: 10. Germline V gives CDR1 PRHDT, CDR2 FYEKMQ (reference sequence). This CDR3 has 15 residues. The CDR3 DNA reads TGTGCCAGCAGTTGCCCGAGCGGGGGGGCCAACGAGCAGTACTTC. Protein product: CASSCPSGGANEQYF.

This clonotype appeared a few times. This chain connects TRBV3-1 to TRBJ2-7, with TRBD2 matching 8 bases. The V gene's germline CDR1 is LGHDT and CDR2 YNNKEL (reference sequence). V dropped 1 base and J dropped 4; count of bases not matched to a gene: 3. There are 14 residues in the CDR3. This CDR3 reads CASSQAKRGYEQYF. CDR3 nucleotides: TGTGCCAGCAGCCAAGCAAAGCGGGGGTACGAGCAGTACTTC.

Of note for this clonotype: An end of the junction does not agree with germline; a read error may underlie this. V usage is TRBV5-1 and J usage is TRBJ2-3; D not resolved. There are 15 residues in the CDR3. Per germline, CDR1 SGHRS and CDR2 YFSETQ. CDR3 sequence: CTSSLENARTDTQYF. The CDR3, as DNA: TGCACCAGCAGCTTGGAGAACGCCCGCACAGATACGCAGTATTTT.

The chain employs TRBV6-5 and TRBJ2-7; tentative D call: TRBD1 (6 bases). V lost 0 bases and J lost 2, with 14 bases in between. CDR3 length: 16 residues. From germline, CDR1 is MNHEY and CDR2 SVGAGI. CDR3: CASSYSHRAVTYEQYF. The DNA of the CDR3 is TGTGCCAGCAGTTACTCGCACAGGGCCGTAACCTACGAGCAGTACTTC.

In this sample, this clonotype turned up many times. The chain has TRBV15 and TRBJ2-7; TRBD2 matches 13 bases. Germline CDR1 reads LNHNV; CDR2 reads YYDKDF (reference sequence). The CDR3 runs 13 residues. Trimming at V came to 9 bases and at J to 6 bases, leaving 5 bases not matched to a gene. The CDR3 loop reads CATTSGGTLEQYF. The DNA of the CDR3 is TGTGCCACGACTAGCGGGGGGACCCTCGAGCAGTACTTC.

At least ten counts were recorded for this clonotype. The CDR3 protein is CASSNPPRGQETQYF. DNA of the CDR3: TGTGCCAGCAGTAATCCCCCCAGGGGACAAGAGACCCAGTACTTC. The chain has TRBV7-9 and TRBJ2-5; TRBD1 might be the D (6 bases). The V end was cut by 6 bases, the J end by 2 bases, with 16 bases between. The germline V gene encodes CDR1 SEHNR and CDR2 FQNEAQ (reference sequence). CDR3 length: 15 amino acids.

J is TRBJ2-7 and V is TRBV5-6; maybe TRBD1 (6 bases). Trimming removed 4 bases from V and 5 bases from J, with 19 bases in between. The germline V gene encodes CDR1 SGHDT and CDR2 YYEEEE. The CDR3 is made up of 15 amino acids. CDR3 in DNA: TGTGCCAGCAGCATAGGACAGAGCCGATATAACGAGCAGTACTTC. It codes for CASSIGQSRYNEQYF.

The chain combines TRBV5-1 with TRBJ2-5; no firm D call. The germline V and J ends were trimmed by 10 bases and 4 bases, with 20 bases remaining between them. Germline V gene lookup returns CDR1 SGHRS and CDR2 YFSETQ. This CDR3 spans 14 amino acids. Here the CDR3 DNA reads TGCGCCTCAACGCTGGCTCCTCCCGGAGAGACCCAGTACTTC. This encodes CASTLAPPGETQYF.

The J gene is TRBJ2-2, the V gene TRBV12-3 or TRBV12-4; 10 bases fit TRBD2. The CDR3 is 16 amino acids. J was trimmed by 5 bases and V by 7 bases; bases with no gene match: 10. The CDR3 nucleotides read TGTGCCAGCATTGCCCCGGGACTAGCGATGACCGGGGAGCTGTTTTTT. This translates into CASIAPGLAMTGELFF.

This clonotype was seen a handful of times. This chain joins TRBV20-1 and TRBJ2-3; 8 bases align to TRBD2. Germline CDR1 reads DFQATT; CDR2 reads SNEGSKA (reference sequence). V trimming: 0 bases; J trimming: 1 base; junction bases outside the gene matches: 9. This CDR3 spans 17 amino acids. The CDR3 coding sequence is TGCAGTGCTAGAGATCCGATTGCGGGGGGCGGCACAGATACGCAGTATTTT. It specifies CSARDPIAGGGTDTQYF.

The chain combines TRBV15 with TRBJ1-5; D is perhaps TRBD1 (6 bases). V was trimmed by 1 base and J by 3 bases, leaving 7 bases between them. Germline V CDR1 and CDR2: LNHNV, YYDKDF (reference sequence). The CDR3 totals 14 residues. The CDR3 DNA is TGTGCCACCAGCAGAGGACAGGTCAATCAGCCCCAGCATTTT. It is translated as CATSRGQVNQPQHF.

The chain recombines TRBV9 with TRBJ2-3; D is possibly TRBD2 (5 bases). This CDR3 is 14 amino acids long. The ends were cut back, 1 base at V and 4 bases at J, with 10 bases in the middle. Germline CDR1 is SGDLS and CDR2 is YYNGEE. The CDR3 sequence: CASSVSLASDTQYF. CDR3 DNA sequence: TGTGCCAGCAGCGTAAGTCTAGCCTCAGATACGCAGTATTTT.

This sequence joins TRBV28 and TRBJ2-1; D gene ambiguous. Trimming cost V 4 bases and J 8 bases, with 24 bases left between them. The CDR3 consists of 17 residues. Germline V gene data show CDR1 as MDHEN and CDR2 as SYDVKM. CDR3 nucleotides: TGTGCCAGCAGTTCCCGGACCTCAATCCCCTACTTCCATGAGCAGTTCTTC. As protein: CASSSRTSIPYFHEQFF.

DNA of the CDR3: TGCAGTGCTACCGAAGGGGAAATTGCAACTAATGAAAAACTGTTTTTT. This translates into CSATEGEIATNEKLFF. The gene calls are TRBV20-1 and TRBJ1-4, with D possibly being TRBD1 (5 bases). Between the trimmed V and J ends, which lost 4 bases and 0 bases, there was a span of 15 bases. Germline CDR1 DFQATT, CDR2 SNEGSKA (reference sequence). The CDR3 loop spans 16 amino acids.

This clonotype was observed at least ten times. The chain joins TRBV4-1 to TRBJ2-7, with D unresolved. The V end was cut by 0 bases, the J end by 4 bases, with 10 bases between. The CDR3 covers 14 residues. From germline, CDR1 is MGHRA and CDR2 YSYEKL. DNA of the CDR3: TGCGCCAGCAGCCAAGATTTGGGGTTTTACGAGCAGTACTTC. Translation: CASSQDLGFYEQYF.

This clonotype was counted at least ten times. The gene calls are TRBV29-1 and TRBJ2-7; TRBD1 aligns across 7 bases. J was trimmed by 5 bases and V by 7 bases; bases with no gene match: 23. This CDR3 spans 17 amino acids. Germline-derived CDR1 and CDR2 are SQVTM and ANQGSEA. The CDR3 bases are TGCAGCGCCCCGTTGGGAAGACGAGACAGGGCCTTTGACGAGCAGTACTTC. Translation: CSAPLGRRDRAFDEQYF.

This sequence joins TRBV9 and TRBJ1-4, with D possibly being TRBD1 (6 bases). CDR1 and CDR2 from the germline V gene are SGDLS and YYNGEE. V was pared by 1 base and J by 7 bases, with 11 bases between. This CDR3 contains 14 residues. CDR3 in amino acids: CASSVSRGAEKLFF. DNA of the CDR3: TGTGCCAGCAGCGTATCCCGGGGGGCTGAAAAACTGTTTTTT.

The chain combines TRBV10-3 with TRBJ1-2, with 9 bases that match TRBD1. The CDR3 runs 14 residues. Germline assignment: CDR1 ENHRY and CDR2 SYGVKD. Unmatched junction bases numbered 4, after V lost 4 bases and J lost 4 bases. CDR3 residues: CAISAGGQGYGYTF. The CDR3, as DNA: TGTGCCATCAGTGCGGGGGGACAGGGCTATGGCTACACCTTC.

The rearrangement links TRBV28 to TRBJ1-1, with 8 nucleotides matching TRBD1. V trimming: 7 bases; J trimming: 5 bases; junction bases outside the gene matches: 18. Germline CDR1 and CDR2: MDHEN and SYDVKM. CDR3 length: 17 residues. CDR3 nucleotides: TGTGCCAGCAAATCAACAGGGGGGGTAAGGACGAGGACTGAAGCTTTCTTT. This translates into CASKSTGGVRTRTEAFF.